A selection of T cell receptor beta chains follows, all from one sample in a study of immune evolution from preneoplasia to lung adenocarcinoma. Assay: immunoSEQ multiplex PCR; the TCRdb copy retains only in-frame clones and omits some. The sample includes fewer than 12,000 clones, roughly four fifths of them seen just once. Sequenced input: FFPE minimally invasive lung adenocarcinoma tissue. These receptors were taken from a person between 65 and 79 years old with lung adenocarcinoma. CDR3s include the opening cysteine and the closing phenylalanine or tryptophan. A D gene is named only where the DNA matches it firmly. The size field is filled for only some rows; it gives once, few, many or a size class.

CDR3nt: TGTGCCAGCAGTTTACGGCAGCTGTATGGCTACACCTTC
CDR3aa: CASSLRQLYGYTF
len: 13
abundance: -
j_gene: TRBJ1-2
d_gene: -
v_gene: TRBV28

CDR3nt: TGTGCCAGCTCACCCGGTGGGGAGGGCACTGAAGCTTTCTTT
CDR3aa: CASSPGGEGTEAFF
len: 14
abundance: -
j_gene: TRBJ1-1
d_gene: -
v_gene: TRBV18

CDR3nt: TGTGCCAGTAGTATCCGCAGTCCTATTTTATCTGAAGCTTTCTTT
CDR3aa: CASSIRSPILSEAFF
len: 15
abundance: -
j_gene: TRBJ1-1
d_gene: -
v_gene: TRBV19

CDR3nt: TGTGCCAGCACGAGTCAGGGACCCTACGAGCAGTACTTC
CDR3aa: CASTSQGPYEQYF
len: 13
abundance: -
j_gene: TRBJ2-7
d_gene: -
v_gene: TRBV2

CDR3nt: TGCGCCAGCAGCTTGGATACGAACACCGGGGAGCTGTTTTTT
CDR3aa: CASSLDTNTGELFF
len: 14
abundance: -
j_gene: TRBJ2-2
d_gene: -
v_gene: TRBV5-1

CDR3nt: TGTGCCAGCAGCAAAACTTCGTACGAGCAGTACTTC
CDR3aa: CASSKTSYEQYF
len: 12
abundance: -
j_gene: TRBJ2-7
d_gene: -
v_gene: TRBV7-2

CDR3nt: TGCAGCGTTGTCCAGGGGAGTGACTACGAGCAGTACTTC
CDR3aa: CSVVQGSDYEQYF
len: 13
abundance: -
j_gene: TRBJ2-7
d_gene: -
v_gene: TRBV29-1

CDR3nt: TGTGCCAGCAGCTTTGACGACCAAGAGACCCAGTACTTC
CDR3aa: CASSFDDQETQYF
len: 13
abundance: once
j_gene: TRBJ2-5
d_gene: -
v_gene: TRBV11-3

CDR3nt: TGCAGCGTTGTAGCGGGGTTTATTTCCTACGAGCAGTACTTC
CDR3aa: CSVVAGFISYEQYF
len: 14
abundance: once
j_gene: TRBJ2-7
d_gene: TRBD2
v_gene: TRBV29-1

CDR3nt: TGTGCCATCAGTGGGGGACTAGCGGGGGGGCCCGACGAGCAGTACTTC
CDR3aa: CAISGGLAGGPDEQYF
len: 16
abundance: -
j_gene: TRBJ2-7
d_gene: TRBD2
v_gene: TRBV10-3

CDR3nt: TGTGCCAGCAGCTTGGGTACGGGCCCCTACGAGCAGTACTTC
CDR3aa: CASSLGTGPYEQYF
len: 14
abundance: -
j_gene: TRBJ2-7
d_gene: -
v_gene: TRBV5-5

CDR3nt: TGTGCCAGCAGCACCCCGGTGACTGAAGCTTTCTTT
CDR3aa: CASSTPVTEAFF
len: 12
abundance: -
j_gene: TRBJ1-1
d_gene: -
v_gene: TRBV28

CDR3nt: TGTGCCTGGAGTAACGACAGGACCTACGAGCAGTACTTC
CDR3aa: CAWSNDRTYEQYF
len: 13
abundance: -
j_gene: TRBJ2-7
d_gene: -
v_gene: TRBV30

CDR3nt: TGTGCCAGCAGTTCCACGGGCAAGAGTGAGCAGTTCTTC
CDR3aa: CASSSTGKSEQFF
len: 13
abundance: -
j_gene: TRBJ2-1
d_gene: -
v_gene: TRBV28

CDR3nt: TGTGCCAGCAGTGGGGCTAGCGGGGCGAGCACAGATACGCAGTATTTT
CDR3aa: CASSGASGASTDTQYF
len: 16
abundance: -
j_gene: TRBJ2-3
d_gene: TRBD2
v_gene: TRBV2

CDR3nt: TGTGCCAGCAGTAAGACTAGCGGGGGGTTAGCCGGGGAGCTGTTTTTT
CDR3aa: CASSKTSGGLAGELFF
len: 16
abundance: -
j_gene: TRBJ2-2
d_gene: TRBD2
v_gene: TRBV11-2

CDR3nt: TGCAGCGTTCAGGGACAGCGGGGAACTGAAGCTTTCTTT
CDR3aa: CSVQGQRGTEAFF
len: 13
abundance: once
j_gene: TRBJ1-1
d_gene: TRBD1
v_gene: TRBV29-1

CDR3nt: TGTGCCTGGGATTCGGGACTAGCGGGATTAGATGAGCAGTTCTTC
CDR3aa: CAWDSGLAGLDEQFF
len: 15
abundance: -
j_gene: TRBJ2-1
d_gene: TRBD2
v_gene: TRBV30

CDR3nt: TGCAGTGCTAGAGCTGAAGCTTTCTTT
CDR3aa: CSARAEAFF
len: 9
abundance: -
j_gene: TRBJ1-1
d_gene: -
v_gene: TRBV20-1

CDR3nt: TGCGCCAGCAGACAGACGGAGCGGGACCTGGGTGGCTACACCTTC
CDR3aa: CASRQTERDLGGYTF
len: 15
abundance: -
j_gene: TRBJ1-2
d_gene: -
v_gene: TRBV4-3

CDR3nt: TGTGCCACCACGACAGGGGGCAAACAGCCCCAGCATTTT
CDR3aa: CATTTGGKQPQHF
len: 13
abundance: -
j_gene: TRBJ1-5
d_gene: TRBD1
v_gene: TRBV7-8

CDR3nt: TGTGCCACCAGCAGAGAGACAGGGACTCATCAGCCCCAGCATTTT
CDR3aa: CATSRETGTHQPQHF
len: 15
abundance: -
j_gene: TRBJ1-5
d_gene: TRBD1
v_gene: TRBV15

CDR3nt: TGTGCCAGCAGCGCCCCTTCTTATAATTCACCCCTCCACTTT
CDR3aa: CASSAPSYNSPLHF
len: 14
abundance: -
j_gene: TRBJ1-6
d_gene: -
v_gene: TRBV11-3

CDR3nt: TGTGCCAGCAGCAATCCTCGGACAGGGGAGTATGGCTACACCTTC
CDR3aa: CASSNPRTGEYGYTF
len: 15
abundance: once
j_gene: TRBJ1-2
d_gene: TRBD1
v_gene: TRBV7-9

CDR3nt: TGTGCCAGCAGCCAAAAACCCAACATAGGAAACACCATATATTTT
CDR3aa: CASSQKPNIGNTIYF
len: 15
abundance: -
j_gene: TRBJ1-3
d_gene: -
v_gene: TRBV14

CDR3nt: TGTGCCAGCAGTCGGCCAGGACAGGGGGCCATGAACACTGAAGCTTTCTTT
CDR3aa: CASSRPGQGAMNTEAFF
len: 17
abundance: -
j_gene: TRBJ1-1
d_gene: TRBD1
v_gene: TRBV28

CDR3nt: TGTGCCAGCAGCCCAAGGACAGGATCCACTGAAGCTTTCTTT
CDR3aa: CASSPRTGSTEAFF
len: 14
abundance: -
j_gene: TRBJ1-1
d_gene: TRBD1
v_gene: TRBV7-2

CDR3nt: TGTGCCAGCAGCTTGGCGACAGGGTTGGGGGAGCAGTACTTC
CDR3aa: CASSLATGLGEQYF
len: 14
abundance: -
j_gene: TRBJ2-7
d_gene: TRBD1
v_gene: TRBV7-9

CDR3nt: TGTGCCAGCAGTTTGGGTAGAAACTATGGCTACACCTTC
CDR3aa: CASSLGRNYGYTF
len: 13
abundance: -
j_gene: TRBJ1-2
d_gene: -
v_gene: TRBV28

CDR3nt: TGCAGCGTCTGGGGTAGCGGGAGGGGGAGGAATGAGCAGTTCTTC
CDR3aa: CSVWGSGRGRNEQFF
len: 15
abundance: -
j_gene: TRBJ2-1
d_gene: TRBD2
v_gene: TRBV29-1

CDR3nt: TGTGCCAGCAGTGAACAGGAGTACAATGAGCAGTTCTTC
CDR3aa: CASSEQEYNEQFF
len: 13
abundance: -
j_gene: TRBJ2-1
d_gene: -
v_gene: TRBV2

CDR3nt: TGTGCCAGCAGCGTTTCCGGGAACACCGGGGAGCTGTTTTTT
CDR3aa: CASSVSGNTGELFF
len: 14
abundance: -
j_gene: TRBJ2-2
d_gene: -
v_gene: TRBV9

CDR3nt: TGTGCCAGCGGACAGGGGACAGATACGCAGTATTTT
CDR3aa: CASGQGTDTQYF
len: 12
abundance: -
j_gene: TRBJ2-3
d_gene: TRBD1
v_gene: TRBV6-5

CDR3nt: TGCGCCAGCAGCCCCTTTGCTGGGGAGCAGTACTTC
CDR3aa: CASSPFAGEQYF
len: 12
abundance: -
j_gene: TRBJ2-7
d_gene: -
v_gene: TRBV4-1

CDR3nt: TGTGCCAGCAGCGTAGGGGCCCAGCGGAACACTGAAGCTTTCTTT
CDR3aa: CASSVGAQRNTEAFF
len: 15
abundance: -
j_gene: TRBJ1-1
d_gene: -
v_gene: TRBV9

CDR3nt: TGTGCCAGCAGCTTAGATCGGGGACTAAACACCGGGGAGCTGTTTTTT
CDR3aa: CASSLDRGLNTGELFF
len: 16
abundance: few
j_gene: TRBJ2-2
d_gene: TRBD2
v_gene: TRBV11-3

CDR3nt: TGTGCCAGTAGAAGACAGGAGGGAGGCAATCAGCCCCAGCATTTT
CDR3aa: CASRRQEGGNQPQHF
len: 15
abundance: -
j_gene: TRBJ1-5
d_gene: -
v_gene: TRBV19

CDR3nt: TGTGCCAGCAGCTTGTACGCCAGAAGCAATGAAAAACTGTTTTTT
CDR3aa: CASSLYARSNEKLFF
len: 15
abundance: -
j_gene: TRBJ1-4
d_gene: -
v_gene: TRBV5-6